The sequence of this TCR beta chain was determined in a study of radiotherapy plus CTLA-4 blockade in lung cancer. Study details: There were objective responses in 15% to 20% of patients, and around 32% had disease control.

Comment on this clone: The antigen remains unidentified.

Profiled with immunoSEQ multiplex PCR; TCRdb holds only in-frame clones, not every one. The data contain 80,000 or so clones, about 79% of them seen just once; the ten biggest clones take up approximately 3.9%. Per the germline V gene, CDR1 is MNHEY and CDR2 is SMNVEV (reference sequence). This CDR3 contains 13 residues. Study outcomes and limitations: Radiotherapy plus ipilimumab was followed by expansion in blood of tumor-derived TCR clones.

The sample in question was peripheral blood, obtained from a patient treated with radiotherapy plus ipilimumab. The receptor's source is a human donor with non-small cell lung cancer who had a partial response to radiotherapy plus ipilimumab. Some clones in this sample may be carry-over from other donors' samples. The rearrangement uses TRBV27 and TRBJ2-5; 7 positions agree with TRBD2. The DNA end lines up better with TRBJ2-7; the J call may be wrong. CDR3 region: CASRPSGTYEQYF. DNA of the CDR3: TGTGCCAGCAGACCTAGCGGTACCTACGAGCAGTACTTC.